This T cell receptor (beta chain) was identified in a study of PD-1 blockade in classical Hodgkin lymphoma. Study results and caveats: According to reports, newly diagnosed patients had lower baseline TCR diversity than healthy donors, and relapsed/refractory patients had lower baseline TCR diversity still. A significant rise in TCR diversity was seen by C4D1 for CD4+ cells but not for CD8+ cells.

This clone was seen once. As yet, its antigen is unknown. TCRdb keeps only in-frame clones here, not all; method: immunoSEQ multiplex PCR. Of 4,200 or so clones detected, over 55% appear once; the ten largest clones hold 34%. Time point described: cycle 4 day 1 (C4D1), after about 6 weeks of nivolumab. Every patient relapsed after autologous stem cell transplantation, and brentuximab vedotin exposure varied. After thawing, PBMCs were subjected to magnetic negative selection to isolate CD8+ T cells. Relapsed/refractory classical Hodgkin lymphoma patients had complete, partial or progressive responses. CDR3 size: 18 residues. Germline loops: CDR1 MGHRA, CDR2 YSYEKL. V lost 0 bases to trimming and J lost 0 bases, with 14 bases between them.

The sample in question was CD8+ T cells from blood, obtained before the fourth cycle of nivolumab. The chain links TRBV4-1 to TRBJ2-2; TRBD2 is a possible D gene (5 bases). This TCR was sampled from a human donor with classical Hodgkin lymphoma. The CDR3 DNA sequence: TGCGCCAGCAGCCAAGAAGTGGGTTGGGGAGCGAACACCGGGGAGCTGTTTTTT. It yields the protein CASSQEVGWGANTGELFF.